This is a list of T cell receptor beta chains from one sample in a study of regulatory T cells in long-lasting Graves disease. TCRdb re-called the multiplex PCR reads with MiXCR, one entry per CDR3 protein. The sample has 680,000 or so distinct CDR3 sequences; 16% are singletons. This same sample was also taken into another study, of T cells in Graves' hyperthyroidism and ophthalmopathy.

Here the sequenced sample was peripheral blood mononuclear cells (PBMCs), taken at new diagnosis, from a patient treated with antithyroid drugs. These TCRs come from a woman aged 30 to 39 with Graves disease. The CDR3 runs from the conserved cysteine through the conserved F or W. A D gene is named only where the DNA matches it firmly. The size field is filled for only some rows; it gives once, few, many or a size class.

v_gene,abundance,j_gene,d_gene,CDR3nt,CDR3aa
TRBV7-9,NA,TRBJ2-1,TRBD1,TGTGCCAGCAGCTTAGCCGAGGGGGCTGAGCAGTTCTTC,CASSLAEGAEQFF
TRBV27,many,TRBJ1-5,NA,TGTGCCAGCAGTGTTGATTGGAGCAATCAGCCCCAGCATTTT,CASSVDWSNQPQHF
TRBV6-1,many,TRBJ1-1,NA,TGTGCCAGCAATGCTCTCGGGACATACACTGAAGCTTTCTTT,CASNALGTYTEAFF
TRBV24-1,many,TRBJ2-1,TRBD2,TGTGCCACCAGTAAAAACGCGGGAGTTCAATATGAGCAGTTCTTC,CATSKNAGVQYEQFF
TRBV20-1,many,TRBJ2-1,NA,TGCAGTGCCCCGTTAGGGAAGCAGTTCTTC,CSAPLGKQFF
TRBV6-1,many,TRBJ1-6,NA,TGTGCCAGCAGTGAAACGGGCCGATCACCCCTCCACTTT,CASSETGRSPLHF
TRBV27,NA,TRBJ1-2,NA,TGTGCCAGCAGTCGGACGGGTAATAAAGGGGGCTACACCTTC,CASSRTGNKGGYTF
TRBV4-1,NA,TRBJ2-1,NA,TGCGCCAGCAGCCTGATGGGGACGGGTCTCAATGAGCAGTTCTTC,CASSLMGTGLNEQFF
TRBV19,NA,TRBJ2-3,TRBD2,TGTGCCAGTAGTAGCCCCGGGACTAGCGGCACAGATACGCAGTATTTT,CASSSPGTSGTDTQYF
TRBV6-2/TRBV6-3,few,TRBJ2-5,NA,TGTGCCAGCAGTTACGGACGGAAGCAAGAGACCCAGTACTTC,CASSYGRKQETQYF
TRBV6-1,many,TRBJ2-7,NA,TGTGCCAGCAGCGAAGGGGAAAGCTACGAGCAGTACTTC,CASSEGESYEQYF
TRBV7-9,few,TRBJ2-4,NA,TGTGCCAGCAGCTTAGCTCAGGGGGGACTAGCCAAAAACATTCAGTACTTC,CASSLAQGGLAKNIQYF
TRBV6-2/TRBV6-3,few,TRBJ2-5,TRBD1,TGTGCCAGCAGTTACTCGACAGGGGATCGAGAGACCCAGTACTTC,CASSYSTGDRETQYF
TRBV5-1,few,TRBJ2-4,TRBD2,TGCGCCAGCAGCTTGACTCGGGGAGGGAACATTCAGTACTTC,CASSLTRGGNIQYF
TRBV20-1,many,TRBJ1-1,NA,TGCAGTGCTAGAGATCCCGGAGGGAAGGGCACTGAAGCTTTCTTT,CSARDPGGKGTEAFF
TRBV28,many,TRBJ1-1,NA,TGTGCCAGCAATAGGCCGATGAACACTGAAGCTTTCTTT,CASNRPMNTEAFF
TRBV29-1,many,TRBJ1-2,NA,TGCAGCGTTGAAGAAGGACTCTATGGCTACACCTTC,CSVEEGLYGYTF
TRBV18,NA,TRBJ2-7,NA,TGTGCCAGCTCACCCTCTTACGGGAGCGCCTACGAGCAGTACTTC,CASSPSYGSAYEQYF
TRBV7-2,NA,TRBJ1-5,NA,TGTGCCAGCAGCACCCCGGCGGGGGGGGCGAGGAATCAGCCCCAGCATTTT,CASSTPAGGARNQPQHF
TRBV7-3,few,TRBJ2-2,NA,TGTGCCAGCAAGCCCGGAATTACCGGGGAGCTGTTTTTT,CASKPGITGELFF
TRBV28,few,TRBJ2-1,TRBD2,TGTGCCAGCCGGACTAGCGTTTACTACAATGAGCAGTTCTTC,CASRTSVYYNEQFF
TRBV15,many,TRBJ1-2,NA,TGTGCCACCAGCACTATGGCTGGCTACACCTTC,CATSTMAGYTF
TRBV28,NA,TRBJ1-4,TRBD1,TGTGCCAGCAGCGGGACAGCGCTTGCAACTAATGAAAAACTGTTTTTT,CASSGTALATNEKLFF
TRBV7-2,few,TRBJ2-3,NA,TGTGCCAGCAGCTTTGGGTCGGCCTCCAACTCAGATACGCAGTATTTT,CASSFGSASNSDTQYF
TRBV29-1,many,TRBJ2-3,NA,TGCAGCGTTGAACCCAACACAGATACGCAGTATTTT,CSVEPNTDTQYF
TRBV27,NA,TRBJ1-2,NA,TGTGCCAGCAGTTTAAGGCCGGGCCGCAATGGCTACACCTTC,CASSLRPGRNGYTF
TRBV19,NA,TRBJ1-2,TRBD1,TGTGCCAGTGCCCAGACCGGGACAGGGGAAGGCTACACCTTC,CASAQTGTGEGYTF
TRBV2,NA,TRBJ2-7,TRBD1,TGTGCCAGCTCACCCCAACCTCCATCCGGGACAGGAATCTACGAGCAGTACTTC,CASSPQPPSGTGIYEQYF
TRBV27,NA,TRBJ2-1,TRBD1,TGTGCCAGCAGTCAACCCAGGGACAGGGGGCAGTTCTTC,CASSQPRDRGQFF
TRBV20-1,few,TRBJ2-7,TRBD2,TGCAGTGCTGGACTAGCGGGAGCCCCGCTATTTAGCTCCTACGAGCAGTACTTC,CSAGLAGAPLFSSYEQYF
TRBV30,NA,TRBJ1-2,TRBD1,TGTGCCTGGAGCCGGACAGGGGAGCGTTCGGGCGGCTACACCTTC,CAWSRTGERSGGYTF
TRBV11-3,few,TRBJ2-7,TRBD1,TGTGCCAGCAGCCGGACAGGGTCCCTCGAGCAGTACTTC,CASSRTGSLEQYF